This T cell receptor (beta chain) originates from a study of early T cells in non-severe SARS-CoV-2 infection. Per the germline V gene, CDR1 is SEHNR and CDR2 is FQNEAQ (reference sequence). The CDR3 extends over 14 amino acids. The V and J ends lost 5 bases and 4 bases respectively, with 14 bases between them. Individually, cDNA molecules had unique molecular identifiers attached to them. TCRdb processed the 5' RACE reads anew with MiXCR; each CDR3 protein has one entry. The sample lists 65,000 to 75,000 distinct CDR3 sequences; around 4.2% were seen once. The material was whole blood, obtained at baseline. This chain connects TRBV7-9 to TRBJ1-2, with D uncertain. The clonotype was recovered from an adult who was a healthcare worker with PCR-confirmed SARS-CoV-2 infection or an uninfected control (not recorded which). The donor label of this sample is uncertain. The CDR3 nucleotides are TGTGCCAGCAGCCTAGTGGGAGTCTCCTATGGCTACACCTTC. Protein: CASSLVGVSYGYTF.